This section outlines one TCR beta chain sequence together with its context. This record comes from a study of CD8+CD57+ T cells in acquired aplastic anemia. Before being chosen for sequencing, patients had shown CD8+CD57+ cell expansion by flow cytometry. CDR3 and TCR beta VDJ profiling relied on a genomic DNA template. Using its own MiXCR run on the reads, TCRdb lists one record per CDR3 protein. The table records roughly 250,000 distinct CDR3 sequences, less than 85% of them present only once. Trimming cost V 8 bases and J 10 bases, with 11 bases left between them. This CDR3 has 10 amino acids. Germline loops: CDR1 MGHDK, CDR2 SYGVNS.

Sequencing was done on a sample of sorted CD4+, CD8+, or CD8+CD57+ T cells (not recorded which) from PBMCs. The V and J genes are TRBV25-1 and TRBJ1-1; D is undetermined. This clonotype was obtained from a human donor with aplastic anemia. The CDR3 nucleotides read TGTGCCAGCGTGGGTGCGGGAGCTTTCTTT. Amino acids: CASVGAGAFF.